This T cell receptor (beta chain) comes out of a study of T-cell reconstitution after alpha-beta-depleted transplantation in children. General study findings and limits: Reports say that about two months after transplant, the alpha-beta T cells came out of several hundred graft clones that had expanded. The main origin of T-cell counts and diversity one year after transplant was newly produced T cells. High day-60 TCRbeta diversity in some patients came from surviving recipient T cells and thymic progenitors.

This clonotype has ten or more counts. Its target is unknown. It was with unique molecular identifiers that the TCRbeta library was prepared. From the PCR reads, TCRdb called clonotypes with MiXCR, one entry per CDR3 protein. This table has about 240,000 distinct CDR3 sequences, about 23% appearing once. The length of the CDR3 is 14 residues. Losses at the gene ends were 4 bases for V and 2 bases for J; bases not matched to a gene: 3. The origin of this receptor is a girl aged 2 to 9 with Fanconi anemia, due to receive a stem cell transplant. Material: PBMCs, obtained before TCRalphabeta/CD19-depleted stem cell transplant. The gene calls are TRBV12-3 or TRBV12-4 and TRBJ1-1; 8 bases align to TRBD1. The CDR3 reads CASSSDRVNTEAFF. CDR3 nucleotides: TGTGCCAGCAGTTCGGACAGGGTTAACACTGAAGCTTTCTTT.